This T cell receptor beta chain was identified during a study of blood T cell repertoires in COVID-19. The CDR3 is 12 amino acids. Germline V gene sequence: CDR1 SQVTM, CDR2 ANQGSEA. Measured with immunoSEQ multiplex PCR; TCRdb has only the in-frame clones, and not every one. The sample holds about 75,000 clones, roughly 84% seen once. Sequencing was performed on peripheral blood. This TCR was recovered from a woman aged 45-60 years with acute or convalescent COVID-19. The J gene is TRBJ1-2, the V gene TRBV29-1, with D perhaps TRBD1 (6 bases). The CDR3 spells CSAYRENDGYTF. CDR3 DNA: TGCAGTGCGTACAGGGAAAACGATGGCTACACCTTC.